This TCR beta chain is drawn from a study of response to subunit inactivated influenza vaccine. TCRdb ran MiXCR on the RT-PCR reads and lists one entry per CDR3 protein. This table has roughly 540,000 distinct CDR3 sequences, under 25% appearing once. Trimming cost V 0 bases and J 5 bases; bases outside gene matches: 11. The CDR3 loop spans 17 amino acids. Germline assignment: CDR1 DFQATT and CDR2 SNEGSKA (reference sequence). These same records also appear under a second study, on T cells expressing NK-cell markers. That source notes: Researchers built TCR beta cDNA using 5'RACE template switching with UMIs.

This chain uses TRBV20-1 with TRBJ2-5; 11 nucleotides align to TRBD2. The sequence was obtained from a man between 45 and 60 years old who received an inactivated influenza vaccine. Material: CD4+ T cells sorted from PBMCs, obtained roughly 13 days after vaccination. The CDR3 DNA is TGCAGTGCTAGAGATCACTTAGCGGGAGGGCCTTGGGAGACCCAGTACTTC. Translated: CSARDHLAGGPWETQYF.